This T cell receptor beta chain was captured in a study of Graves' ophthalmopathy and Graves' hyperthyroidism. Broader study findings: The model's ophthalmopathy progression predictions had about 69% sensitivity and less than 75% specificity.

As the starting material, over 9 ml of fresh peripheral blood yielded the PBMCs. The CDR3 consists of 17 residues. Germline CDR1 and CDR2: LGHNA and YSLEER. The ends were cut back, 5 bases at V and 2 bases at J, with 19 bases in the middle. This clonotype has at least ten counts. Its target is unknown. The authors amplified TCR beta CDR3 regions, and they did so from RNA transcripts for repertoire sequencing. HTBI primers primed a first-round RT-PCR, and a second-round multiplex PCR followed. One entry per CDR3 protein, called by TCRdb with MiXCR from the multiplex PCR reads. The sample consists of 200,000 to 250,000 distinct CDR3 sequences, around 30% of them appearing once.

This sequence was found in a man aged 50 or older with Graves' ophthalmopathy. The J gene is TRBJ2-4, the V gene TRBV4-3, with a tentative D call TRBD2 (6 bases). The sample taken for sequencing was peripheral blood. The CDR3 reads CASSGGRTTPTKNIQYF. Here the CDR3 DNA reads TGCGCCAGCAGCGGCGGAAGGACTACACCCACCAAAAACATTCAGTACTTC.